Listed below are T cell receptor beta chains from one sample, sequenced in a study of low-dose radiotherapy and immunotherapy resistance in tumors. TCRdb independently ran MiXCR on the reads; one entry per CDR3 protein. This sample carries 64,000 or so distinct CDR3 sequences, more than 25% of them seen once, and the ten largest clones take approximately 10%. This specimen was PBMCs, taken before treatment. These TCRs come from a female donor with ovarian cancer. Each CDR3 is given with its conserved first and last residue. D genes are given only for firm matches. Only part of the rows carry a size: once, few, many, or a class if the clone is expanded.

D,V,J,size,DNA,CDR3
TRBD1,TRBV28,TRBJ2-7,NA,TGTGCCAGCAGGGGGACAGCCCTTCTCAACGAGCAGTACTTC,CASRGTALLNEQYF
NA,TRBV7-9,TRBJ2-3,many,TGTGCCAGCAGCCCCCAAGGACTACTCGGTAGCACAGATACGCAGTATTTT,CASSPQGLLGSTDTQYF
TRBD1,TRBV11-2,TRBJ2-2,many,TGTGCCAGCAGTTTACAGGGGGCCTACACCGGGGAGCTGTTTTTT,CASSLQGAYTGELFF
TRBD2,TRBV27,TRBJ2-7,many,TGTGCCAGCAGTTACCGACTAGCGGGGGCCCCCTACGAGCAGTACTTC,CASSYRLAGAPYEQYF
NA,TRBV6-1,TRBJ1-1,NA,TGTGCCAGCGCGACCGTCACGGGTCTTGGGGACACTGAAGCTTTCTTT,CASATVTGLGDTEAFF
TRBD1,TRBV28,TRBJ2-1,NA,TGTGCCAGCAGTTCCACCGGGACAGGGAAGCATGAGCAGTTCTTC,CASSSTGTGKHEQFF
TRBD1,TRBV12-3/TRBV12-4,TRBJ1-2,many,TGTGCCAGCAGATACGGGACAGGGGATGGCTACACCTTC,CASRYGTGDGYTF
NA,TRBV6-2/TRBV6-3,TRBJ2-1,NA,TGTGCCAGCAGTTTAGGGCGTGGTATAGGCAATGAGCAGTTCTTC,CASSLGRGIGNEQFF
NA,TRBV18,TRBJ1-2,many,TGTGCCAGCTCACCACCTACAGGGTTGGGCTACACCTTC,CASSPPTGLGYTF
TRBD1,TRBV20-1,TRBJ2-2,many,TGCAGTGCTAGAGACGACAGGGCCCGGACCGGGGAGCTGTTTTTT,CSARDDRARTGELFF
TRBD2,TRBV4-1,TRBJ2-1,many,TGCGCCAGCAGCAAGACTAGCGGGGGGCTCAAGGATGAGCAGTTCTTC,CASSKTSGGLKDEQFF
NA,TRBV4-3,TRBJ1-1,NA,TGCGCCGGCAGCCTGACCAAGTTCACGGACACTGAAGCTTTCTTT,CAGSLTKFTDTEAFF
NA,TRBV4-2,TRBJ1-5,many,TGTGCCAGCAGCCAAGATTATGGTGGGCACCAGCCCCAGCATTTT,CASSQDYGGHQPQHF
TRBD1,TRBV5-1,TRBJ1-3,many,TGCGCCAGCAGCTGGGGACAGGAGGCTGGAAACACCATATATTTT,CASSWGQEAGNTIYF
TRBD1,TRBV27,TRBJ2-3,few,TGTGCCAGCAGTGACAGGGGGCTCTCAGATACGCAGTATTTT,CASSDRGLSDTQYF
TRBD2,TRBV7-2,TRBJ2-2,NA,TGTGACAGCAGACCCTTCGCTTGGGAACCGGGACTAGCGGGGGGCCGCACCGGGCAGCTGTTTTTT,CDSRPFAWEPGLAGGRTGQLFF
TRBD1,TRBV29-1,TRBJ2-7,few,TGCAGCGTTGGACAGGGGACCTACGAGCAGTACTTC,CSVGQGTYEQYF
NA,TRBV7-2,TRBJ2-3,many,TGTGCCAGCAGCTTGGGGGAGCGGGCGCTCTCTCCGCAGTATTTT,CASSLGERALSPQYF
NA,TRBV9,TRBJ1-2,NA,TGTGCCAGCAGCGTTTTCCCAGGTGTTAACTATGGCTACACCTTC,CASSVFPGVNYGYTF
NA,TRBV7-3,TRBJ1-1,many,TGTGCCAGCAGCTTAATCGCAGGGGACACTGAAGCTTTCTTT,CASSLIAGDTEAFF
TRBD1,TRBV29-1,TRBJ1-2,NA,TGCAGCGTTGAAGATGTGAACAGGGGGACCAACGGCTACACCTTC,CSVEDVNRGTNGYTF
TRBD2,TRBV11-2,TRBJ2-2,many,TGTGCCAGCAGCTTAGCCGGGAGGGCCACCGGGGAGCTGTTTTTT,CASSLAGRATGELFF
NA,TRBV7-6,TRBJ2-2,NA,TGTGCCAGCAGCCCAAGACAGATTAACACCGGGGAGCTGTTTTTT,CASSPRQINTGELFF
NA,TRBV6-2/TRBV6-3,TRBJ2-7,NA,TGTGCCAGCAGTTTCGTCTTCTACGAGCAGTACTTC,CASSFVFYEQYF
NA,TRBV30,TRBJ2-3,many,TGTGCCTGGAGTGTAGGCGGGACGGTGTTGGATACGCAGTATTTT,CAWSVGGTVLDTQYF
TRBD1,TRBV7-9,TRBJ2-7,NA,TGTGCCAGCAGCCGAGACCGGGACAGATACGAGCAGTACTTC,CASSRDRDRYEQYF
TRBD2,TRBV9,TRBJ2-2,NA,TGTGCCAGCAGCGTTGGATCTCGGGGGGAGGGCGGGGAGCTGTTTTTT,CASSVGSRGEGGELFF
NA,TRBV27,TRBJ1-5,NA,TGTGCCAGCAGTTTGGCGTTGGCTGGGGAGAATCAGCCCCAGCATTTT,CASSLALAGENQPQHF
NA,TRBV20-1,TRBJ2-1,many,TGCAGTGCTAGAGCGGGAGCAATTTCGAATGAGCAGTTCTTC,CSARAGAISNEQFF
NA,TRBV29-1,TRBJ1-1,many,TGCAGCGGGGGGGGCCTTCCAAGCACTGAAGCTTTCTTT,CSGGGLPSTEAFF
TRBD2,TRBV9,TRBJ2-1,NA,TGTGCCAGCAGCGTAGGTAGCGGGAGGGCGAATGAGCAGTTCTTC,CASSVGSGRANEQFF
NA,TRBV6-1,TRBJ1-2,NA,TGTGCCAGCAGAGACCTCTATGGCTACACCTTC,CASRDLYGYTF
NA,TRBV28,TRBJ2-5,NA,TGTGCCAGCAGTTTTGTGGGGCAAGAGACCCAGTACTTC,CASSFVGQETQYF
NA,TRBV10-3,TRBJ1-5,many,TGTGCCATCAGCGGAACGGGAGGGGCCGGCAATCAGCCCCAGCATTTT,CAISGTGGAGNQPQHF
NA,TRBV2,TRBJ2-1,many,TGTGCCAGCAAGTATGGGGGCAATGAGCAGTTCTTC,CASKYGGNEQFF
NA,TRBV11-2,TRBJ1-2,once,TGTGCCAGCAGCGCCTCAATAGGCTATGGCTACACCTTC,CASSASIGYGYTF
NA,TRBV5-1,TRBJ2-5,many,TGCGCCAGCAGCCCCTGGACGGAAGAGACCCAGTACTTC,CASSPWTEETQYF
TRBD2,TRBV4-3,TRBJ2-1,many,TGCGCCAGCAGCCATAGGGGACTAGCGGGAATAATGGGTGAGCAGTTCTTC,CASSHRGLAGIMGEQFF
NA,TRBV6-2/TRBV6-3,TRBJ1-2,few,TGTGCCAGCAACCCCACCCCCGCGACGTTCTATGGCTACACCTTC,CASNPTPATFYGYTF
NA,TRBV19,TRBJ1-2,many,TGTGCCAGTAGGAGCCGGGGGGCAGAAACGATCAATGGCTACACCTTC,CASRSRGAETINGYTF
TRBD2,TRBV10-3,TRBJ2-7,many,TGTGCCATCAGTGAGGTTGGGGGGGCCTACGAGCAGTACTTC,CAISEVGGAYEQYF
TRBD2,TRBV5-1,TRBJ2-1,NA,TGCGCCAGCAGCTCGAGACCGGGACTAGCGGGCCCCTACAATGAGCAGTTCTTC,CASSSRPGLAGPYNEQFF
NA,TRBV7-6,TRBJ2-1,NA,TGTGCCAGCAGCTTAGGTCGGGAGACCTACAATGAGCAGTTCTTC,CASSLGRETYNEQFF
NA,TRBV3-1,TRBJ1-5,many,TGTGCCAGCAGCCAAGAGGGACAGCCCCAGCATTTT,CASSQEGQPQHF
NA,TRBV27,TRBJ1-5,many,TGTGCCAGCAGTCCGGGGACATCGGATCAGCCCCAGCATTTT,CASSPGTSDQPQHF
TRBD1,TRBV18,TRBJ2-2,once,TGTGCCAGCTCACCGGGACAGGCGAACACCGGGGAGCTGTTTTTT,CASSPGQANTGELFF
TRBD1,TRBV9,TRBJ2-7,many,TGTGCCAGCAGCGTAGATCACAGGGGCCACGAGCAGTACTTC,CASSVDHRGHEQYF
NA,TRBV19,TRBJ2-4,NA,TGTGCCAGTAGGAGGCAGGGGAATGTGGGCAAAAGCATTCAGTACTTC,CASRRQGNVGKSIQYF
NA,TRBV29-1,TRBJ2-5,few,TGCAGCGTTGGACAGGCACCACAAGAGACCCAGTACTTC,CSVGQAPQETQYF